This T cell receptor (beta chain) derives from a study of regulatory T cells in long-lasting Graves disease. Time point denoted: newly diagnosed GD, antithyroid drugs for less than 3 months. The TCR library was made from RNA that had been extracted from PBMCs in TRIzol. The CDR3 spans 13 residues. V lost 6 bases to trimming and J lost 7 bases, with 13 bases between them. From germline, CDR1 is MDHEN and CDR2 SYDVKM. HTBI primers from iRepertoire and Arm-PCR of CDR3 regions yielded the TCR beta libraries. TCRdb passed the multiplex PCR reads through MiXCR, listing each CDR3 protein once. Of hundreds of thousands of distinct CDR3 sequences listed, roughly 16% are singletons. This clonotype was seen at least ten times. In addition, the sample was reused for a study of T cells in Graves' hyperthyroidism and ophthalmopathy. In that study: Those patients with uncontrolled infection, other autoimmune disease, pregnancy or lactation were excluded. Blood also carried most thyroid clonotypes expanded above 0.001.

The J gene is TRBJ1-3, the V gene TRBV28, with D hard to call. The sequence derives from a woman in her 30s with Graves disease. This specimen consisted of peripheral blood mononuclear cells (PBMCs), obtained at new diagnosis, from a patient treated with antithyroid drugs. The CDR3 DNA reads TGTGCCAGCAGACCCAGCGGGGAGAACACCATATATTTT. As protein: CASRPSGENTIYF.